This T cell receptor (beta chain) was retrieved from a study of blood T cell repertoires in COVID-19. Study information: The origin of the acute and convalescent COVID-19 samples was the United States, Italy and Spain. T cells, B-cell-depleted T cells, or PBMCs supplied cDNA or gDNA.

The CDR3 runs 13 residues. Trimming stripped 7 bases from V and 8 bases from J, with 12 bases between. Germline V gene lookup returns CDR1 LNHDA and CDR2 SQIVND (reference sequence). Per the study methods: For nucleated cells, counts were estimated from reference gene primer amplification. Profiled with immunoSEQ multiplex PCR; TCRdb holds only in-frame clones, not every one. That table furnishes V, J and clone size, whereas the DNA furnished D and trimming. Of under 140,000 clones listed, approximately 68% are singletons. The chain is built from TRBV19 and TRBJ1-6; D gene uncertain. The sample was peripheral blood. The source is a woman aged 55-69 years with acute or convalescent COVID-19. The CDR3 sequence is CASKEGGDSPLHF. The CDR3 region has the DNA TGTGCCAGTAAGGAGGGCGGGGATTCACCCCTCCACTTT. Using reference TRBV19 and TRBJ1-6 for the parts outside the CDR3, the full variable domain is DGGITQSPKYLFRKEGQNVTLSCEQNLNHDAMYWYRQDPGQGLRLIYYSQIVNDFQKGDIAEGYSVSREKKESFPLTVTSAQKNPTAFYLCASKEGGDSPLHFGNGTRLTVT.